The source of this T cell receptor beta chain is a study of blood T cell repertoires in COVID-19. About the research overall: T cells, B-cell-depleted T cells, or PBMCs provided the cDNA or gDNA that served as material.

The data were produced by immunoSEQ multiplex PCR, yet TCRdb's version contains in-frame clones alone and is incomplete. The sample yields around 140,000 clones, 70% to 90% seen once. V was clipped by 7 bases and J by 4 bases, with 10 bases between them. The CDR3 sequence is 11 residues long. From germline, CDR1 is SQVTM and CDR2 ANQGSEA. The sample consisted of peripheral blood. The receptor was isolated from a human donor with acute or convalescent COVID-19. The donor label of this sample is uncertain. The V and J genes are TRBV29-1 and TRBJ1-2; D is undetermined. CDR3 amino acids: CSAGGRYGYTF. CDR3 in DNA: TGCAGCGCTGGAGGGCGCTATGGCTACACCTTC.